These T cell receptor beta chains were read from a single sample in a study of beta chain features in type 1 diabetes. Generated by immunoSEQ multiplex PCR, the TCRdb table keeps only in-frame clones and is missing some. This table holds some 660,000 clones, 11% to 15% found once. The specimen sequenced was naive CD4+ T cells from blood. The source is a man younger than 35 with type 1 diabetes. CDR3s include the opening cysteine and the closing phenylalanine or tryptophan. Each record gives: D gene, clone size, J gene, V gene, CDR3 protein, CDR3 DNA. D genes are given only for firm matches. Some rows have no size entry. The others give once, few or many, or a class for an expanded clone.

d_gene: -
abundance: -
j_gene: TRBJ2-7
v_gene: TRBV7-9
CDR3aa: CASSLGDGQEQYF
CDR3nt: TGTGCCAGCAGCTTAGGGGACGGCCAGGAGCAGTACTTC

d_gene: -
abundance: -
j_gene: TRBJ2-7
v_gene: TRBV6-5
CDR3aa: CASSDRSEQYF
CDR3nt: TGTGCCAGCAGCGACAGGTCCGAGCAGTACTTC

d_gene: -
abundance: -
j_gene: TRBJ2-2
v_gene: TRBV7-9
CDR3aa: CASSLGFGQRSNTGELFF
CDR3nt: TGTGCCAGCAGCTTAGGTTTTGGGCAGCGTTCGAACACCGGGGAGCTGTTTTTT

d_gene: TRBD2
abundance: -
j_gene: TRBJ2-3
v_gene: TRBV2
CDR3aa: CASVTSGSTDTQYF
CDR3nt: TGTGCCAGCGTGACTAGCGGGAGCACAGATACGCAGTATTTT

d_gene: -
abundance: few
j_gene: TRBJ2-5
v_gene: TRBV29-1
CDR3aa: CSVVYLPGGKGETQYF
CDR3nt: TGCAGCGTTGTCTACCTTCCCGGGGGAAAGGGAGAGACCCAGTACTTC

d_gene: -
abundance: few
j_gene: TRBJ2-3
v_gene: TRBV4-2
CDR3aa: CASSPEADTQYF
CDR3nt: TGTGCCAGCAGCCCTGAGGCAGATACGCAGTATTTT

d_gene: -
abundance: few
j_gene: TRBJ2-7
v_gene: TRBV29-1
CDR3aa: CSVVLPPGNYEQYF
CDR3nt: TGCAGCGTTGTTTTACCTCCAGGGAACTACGAGCAGTACTTC

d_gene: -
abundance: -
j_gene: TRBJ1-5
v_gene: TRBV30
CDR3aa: CAWTSKGNQPQHF
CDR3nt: TGTGCCTGGACTTCCAAGGGCAATCAGCCCCAGCATTTT

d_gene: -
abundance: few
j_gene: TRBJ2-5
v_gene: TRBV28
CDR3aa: CASSPGPRETQYF
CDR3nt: TGTGCCAGCAGCCCAGGGCCCCGGGAGACCCAGTACTTC

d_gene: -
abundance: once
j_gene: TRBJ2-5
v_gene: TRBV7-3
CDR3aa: CASSLSGQLFQETQYF
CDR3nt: TGTGCCAGCAGCTTATCGGGACAACTTTTCCAAGAGACCCAGTACTTC

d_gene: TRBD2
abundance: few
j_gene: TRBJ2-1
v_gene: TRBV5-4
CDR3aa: CASSLAPAGGRDEQFF
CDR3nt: TGTGCCAGCAGCTTGGCCCCAGCGGGAGGGCGCGATGAGCAGTTCTTC

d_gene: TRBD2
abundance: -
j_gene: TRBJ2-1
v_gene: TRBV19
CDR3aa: CASSSGGIDEQFF
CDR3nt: TGTGCCAGTAGCTCCGGGGGGATCGATGAGCAGTTCTTC

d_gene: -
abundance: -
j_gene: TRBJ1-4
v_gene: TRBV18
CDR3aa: CASSPGTGEEKLFF
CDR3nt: TGTGCCAGCTCACCCGGGACGGGCGAGGAAAAACTGTTTTTT

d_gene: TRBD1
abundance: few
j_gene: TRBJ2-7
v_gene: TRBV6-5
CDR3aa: CASSYAGTDYEQYF
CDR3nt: TGTGCCAGCAGTTACGCTGGGACAGACTACGAGCAGTACTTC

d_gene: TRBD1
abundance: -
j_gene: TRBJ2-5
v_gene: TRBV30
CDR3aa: CAGSRDRSETQYF
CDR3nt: TGTGCCGGGTCCCGGGACAGATCCGAGACCCAGTACTTC

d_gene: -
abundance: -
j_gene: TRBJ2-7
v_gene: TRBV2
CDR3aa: CASSEASGYEQYF
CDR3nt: TGTGCCAGCAGTGAAGCGAGTGGCTACGAGCAGTACTTC

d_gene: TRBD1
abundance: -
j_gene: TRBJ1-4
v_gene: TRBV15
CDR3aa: CATALGQGIGKLFF
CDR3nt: TGTGCCACCGCCCTGGGACAGGGCATAGGAAAACTGTTTTTT

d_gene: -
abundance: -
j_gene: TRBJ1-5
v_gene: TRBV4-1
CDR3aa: CASSQSFSNQPQHF
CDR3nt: TGCGCCAGCAGCCAAAGCTTCTCCAATCAGCCCCAGCATTTT

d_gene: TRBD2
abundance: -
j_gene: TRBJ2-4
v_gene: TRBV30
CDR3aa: CAWSRLADLNIQYF
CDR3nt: TGTGCCTGGAGTAGACTAGCAGATCTTAACATTCAGTACTTC

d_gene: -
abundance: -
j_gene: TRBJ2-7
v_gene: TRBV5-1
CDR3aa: CASSLARGGYEQYF
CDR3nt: TGCGCCAGCAGCCTGGCTCGGGGTGGCTACGAGCAGTACTTC

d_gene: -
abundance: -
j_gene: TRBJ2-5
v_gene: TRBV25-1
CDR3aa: CASSSYGQETQYF
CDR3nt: TGTGCCAGCAGTTCATATGGTCAAGAGACCCAGTACTTC

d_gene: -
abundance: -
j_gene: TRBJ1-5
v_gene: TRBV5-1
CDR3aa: CASSLDGAGVQPQHF
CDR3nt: TGCGCCAGCAGCTTGGATGGTGCGGGGGTTCAGCCCCAGCATTTT

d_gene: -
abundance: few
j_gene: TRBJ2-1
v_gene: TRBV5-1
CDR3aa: CASSLSWLLGSSGMQFF
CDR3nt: TGCGCCAGCAGCTTGTCGTGGTTATTGGGGTCCTCCGGTATGCAGTTCTTC